The clone carrying this TCR beta chain was counted many times. What it binds is not known. One entry per CDR3 protein results from TCRdb running MiXCR on the 5' RACE reads. The sample has 380,000 or so distinct CDR3 sequences; roughly 20% are singletons. This sample is part of a study of CD8 T cells in ankylosing spondylitis. Study findings and constraints: Significantly higher representation of disease-linked clones was reported for matched ankylosing spondylitis synovial fluid. Disease-linked clones, CD8+, were relatively rare in peripheral blood. Eight highly homologous variants made up a TCR beta motif, and this motif appeared characteristic of ankylosing spondylitis blood. Prior literature has documented some motif variants in synovial fluid and blood from reactive arthritis.

V lost 7 bases and J lost 2, with 10 bases in between. Germline-derived CDR1 and CDR2 are DFQATT and SNEGSKA (reference sequence). The CDR3 covers 12 residues. Sequencing was done on a sample of blood, either unsorted or a sorted T cell fraction (not recorded which). The sequence was collected from a male donor with ankylosing spondylitis or in good health (not recorded which). The chain couples TRBV20-1 to TRBJ2-3, with D perhaps matching TRBD2 (5 bases). The CDR3 spells CSGEGPTDTQYF. Written as DNA, the CDR3 is TGCAGTGGAGAGGGTCCCACAGATACGCAGTATTTT.